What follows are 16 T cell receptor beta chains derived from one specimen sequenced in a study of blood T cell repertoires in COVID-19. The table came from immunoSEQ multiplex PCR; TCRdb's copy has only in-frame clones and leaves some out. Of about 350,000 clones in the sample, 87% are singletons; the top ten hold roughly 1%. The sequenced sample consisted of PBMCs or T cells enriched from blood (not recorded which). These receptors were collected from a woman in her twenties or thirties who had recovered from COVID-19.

The CDR3 coding sequence is TGTGCCAGCAGTTTATTAGGGACAGGGAAAAACGAGCAGTACTTC. Amino acid sequence: CASSLLGTGKNEQYF. The genes are TRBV27 and TRBJ2-7; 9 positions agree with TRBD1. The germline V gene encodes CDR1 MNHEY and CDR2 SMNVEV (reference sequence). With V trimmed by 1 base and J by 5 bases, 6 bases remained unmatched. The CDR3 is 15 residues long.

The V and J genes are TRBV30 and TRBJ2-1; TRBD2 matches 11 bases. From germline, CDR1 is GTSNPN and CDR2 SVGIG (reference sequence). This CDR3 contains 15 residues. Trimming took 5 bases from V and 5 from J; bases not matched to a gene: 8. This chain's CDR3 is CAWDSGGALNNEQFF. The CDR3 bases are TGTGCCTGGGATAGCGGGGGGGCCTTGAACAATGAGCAGTTCTTC.

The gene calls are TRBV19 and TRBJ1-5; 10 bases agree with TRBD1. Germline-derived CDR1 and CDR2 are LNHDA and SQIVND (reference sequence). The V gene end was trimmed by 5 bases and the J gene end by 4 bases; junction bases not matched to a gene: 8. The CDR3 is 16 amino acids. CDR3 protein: CASSVPGTGVNQPQHF. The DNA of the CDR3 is TGTGCCAGTAGTGTCCCCGGGACAGGGGTGAATCAGCCCCAGCATTTT.

CDR3 in amino acids: CASSEVGRGYGQPQHF. DNA of the CDR3: TGTGCCAGCTCGGAGGTGGGCAGGGGTTATGGTCAGCCCCAGCATTTT. V usage is TRBV28 and J usage is TRBJ1-5, with D maybe TRBD1 (6 bases). The length of the CDR3 is 16 residues. The V gene's germline CDR1 is MDHEN and CDR2 SYDVKM. Deletions cut 8 bases from V and 6 bases from J, with 23 bases between.

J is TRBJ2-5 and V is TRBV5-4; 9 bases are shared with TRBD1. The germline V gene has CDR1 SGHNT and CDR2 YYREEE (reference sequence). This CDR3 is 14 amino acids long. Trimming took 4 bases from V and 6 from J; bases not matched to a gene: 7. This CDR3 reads CASSAPTGGKTQYF. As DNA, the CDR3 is TGTGCCAGCAGCGCCCCGACAGGGGGAAAGACCCAGTACTTC. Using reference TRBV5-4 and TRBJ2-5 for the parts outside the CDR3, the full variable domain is ETGVTQSPTHLIKTRGQQVTLRCSSQSGHNTVSWYQQALGQGPQFIFQYYREEENGRGNFPPRFSGLQFPNYSSELNVNALELDDSALYLCASSAPTGGKTQYFGPGTRLLVL.

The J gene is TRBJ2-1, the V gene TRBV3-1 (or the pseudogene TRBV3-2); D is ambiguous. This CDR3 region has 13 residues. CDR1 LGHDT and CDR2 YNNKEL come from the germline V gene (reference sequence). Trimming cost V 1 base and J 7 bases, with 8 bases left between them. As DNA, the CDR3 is TGTGCCAGCAGCCAAGCGGCGGTGAATGAGCAGTTCTTC. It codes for CASSQAAVNEQFF.

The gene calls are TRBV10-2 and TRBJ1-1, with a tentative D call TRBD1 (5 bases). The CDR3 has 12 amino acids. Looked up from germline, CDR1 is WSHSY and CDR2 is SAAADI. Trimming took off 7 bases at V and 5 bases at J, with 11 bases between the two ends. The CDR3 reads CASKQGGTEAFF. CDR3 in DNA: TGCGCCAGCAAGCAGGGAGGGACTGAAGCTTTCTTT.

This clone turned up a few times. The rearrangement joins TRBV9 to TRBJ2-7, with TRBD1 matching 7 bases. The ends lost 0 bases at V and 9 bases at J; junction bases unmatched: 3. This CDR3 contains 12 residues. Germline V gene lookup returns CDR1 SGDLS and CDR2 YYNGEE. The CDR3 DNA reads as TGTGCCAGCAGCGTAGGGACAGGCCGGCAGTACTTC. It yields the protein CASSVGTGRQYF.

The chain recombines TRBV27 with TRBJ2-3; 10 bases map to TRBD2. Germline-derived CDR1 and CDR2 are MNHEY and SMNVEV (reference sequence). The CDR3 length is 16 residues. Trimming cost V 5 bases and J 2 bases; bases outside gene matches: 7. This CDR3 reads CASSRKAGGYTDTQYF. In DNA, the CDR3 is TGTGCCAGCAGTAGAAAAGCGGGGGGGTACACAGATACGCAGTATTTT.

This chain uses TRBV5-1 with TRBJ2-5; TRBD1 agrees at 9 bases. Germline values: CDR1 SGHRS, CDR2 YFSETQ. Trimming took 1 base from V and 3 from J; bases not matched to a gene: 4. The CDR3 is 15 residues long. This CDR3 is CASSLTGGLEETQYF. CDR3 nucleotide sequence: TGCGCCAGCAGCTTGACAGGGGGCTTAGAAGAGACCCAGTACTTC. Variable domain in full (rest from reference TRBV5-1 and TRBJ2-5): KAGVTQTPRYLIKTRGQQVTLSCSPISGHRSVSWYQQTPGQGLQFLFEYFSETQRNKGNFPGRFSGRQFSNSRSEMNVSTLELGDSALYLCASSLTGGLEETQYFGPGTRLLVL.

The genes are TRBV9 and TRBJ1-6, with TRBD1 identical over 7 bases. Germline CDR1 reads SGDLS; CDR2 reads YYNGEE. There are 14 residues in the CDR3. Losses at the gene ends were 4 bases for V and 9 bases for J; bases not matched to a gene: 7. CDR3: CASSPRQGGSPLHF. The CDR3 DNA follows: TGTGCCAGCAGCCCTCGACAGGGTGGTTCACCCCTCCACTTT.

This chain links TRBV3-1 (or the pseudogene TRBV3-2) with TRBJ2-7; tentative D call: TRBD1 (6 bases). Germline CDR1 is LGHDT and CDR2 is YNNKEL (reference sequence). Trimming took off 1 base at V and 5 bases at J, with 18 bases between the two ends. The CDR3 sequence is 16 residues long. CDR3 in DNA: TGTGCCAGCAGCCAAGGAACAGGGACGGTTGGAGACGAGCAGTACTTC. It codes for CASSQGTGTVGDEQYF.

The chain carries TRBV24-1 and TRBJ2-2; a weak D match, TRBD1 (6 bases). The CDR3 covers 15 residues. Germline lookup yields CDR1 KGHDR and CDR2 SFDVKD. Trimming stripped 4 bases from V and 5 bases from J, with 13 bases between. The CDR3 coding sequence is TGTGCCACCAGTGACAGGGGACGAGGGACCGGGGAGCTGTTTTTT. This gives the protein CATSDRGRGTGELFF.

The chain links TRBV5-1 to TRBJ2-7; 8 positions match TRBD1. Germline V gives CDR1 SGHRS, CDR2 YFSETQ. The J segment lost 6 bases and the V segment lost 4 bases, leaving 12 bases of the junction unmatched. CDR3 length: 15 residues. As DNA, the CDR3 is TGCGCCAGCAGCCCAGGACAGGGTGGATTCATCGAGCAGTACTTC. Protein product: CASSPGQGGFIEQYF.

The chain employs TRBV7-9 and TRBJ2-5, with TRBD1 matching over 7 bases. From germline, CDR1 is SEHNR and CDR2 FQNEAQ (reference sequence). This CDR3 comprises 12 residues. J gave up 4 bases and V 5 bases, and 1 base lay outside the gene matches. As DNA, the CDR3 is TGTGCCAGCAGCAGGACAGGAGAGACCCAGTACTTC. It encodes CASSRTGETQYF.

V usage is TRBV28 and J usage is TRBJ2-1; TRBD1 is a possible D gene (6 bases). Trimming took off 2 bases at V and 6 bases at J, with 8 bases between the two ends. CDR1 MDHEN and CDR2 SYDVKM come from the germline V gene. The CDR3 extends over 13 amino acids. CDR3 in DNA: TGTGCCAGCAGTTTACCAGGGGTCAATGAGCAGTTCTTC. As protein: CASSLPGVNEQFF.